This T cell receptor beta chain comes out of a study of shared clonotypes between healthy human individuals. Study observations and caveats: Naive CD4 clonotypes overlapped across a handful of donors at roughly 4.5%. Donor scarcity curtailed the genetic and exposure-history diversity represented herein.

TCRdb keeps only in-frame clones here, not all; method: immunoSEQ multiplex PCR. Altogether about 330,000 clones are present, about nine tenths being singletons, with the ten largest covering about a sixth. The V gene lost 0 bases and the J gene lost 6 bases, with 18 bases spanning the gap. Germline lookup yields CDR1 SEHNR and CDR2 FQNEAQ (reference sequence). The CDR3 extends over 16 amino acids. Regarding this clone: Antigen: not known.

The chain links TRBV7-9 to TRBJ2-7; possibly TRBD2 for D (6 bases). The sample taken for sequencing was memory CD8+ T cells sorted from blood. Indicated subset: CD45RO+ cells pooled with CCR7-negative TemRA cells. This clonotype was sampled from a man aged 18 to 35 in good health. The CDR3 DNA reads TGTGCCAGCAGCTTAGCCCCCGGGAGTATCCACACCGAGCAGTACTTC. This translates into CASSLAPGSIHTEQYF.